The subject of this entry is one T cell receptor beta chain. Its antigen is still unknown. This entry is derived from a study of lymphopenia after photon versus proton radiotherapy. General study results and limits: Under photons, naive T cells and diversity fell while effector/memory populations rose. In patients who died, overall survival fell as post-nadir TCR diversity dropped more. Authors raise, but do not show, better survival with proton therapy.

Generated by immunoSEQ multiplex PCR, the TCRdb table keeps only in-frame clones and is missing some. The sample has 150,000 to 200,000 clones, approximately 86% seen once. V was pared by 4 bases and J by 4 bases, with 17 bases between. Germline CDR1 and CDR2: SGDLS and YYNGEE. This CDR3 is built from 15 residues. This clonotype was obtained from a man aged 50-60 years with gastric cancer. The sequenced sample was peripheral blood, obtained from a patient treated with photon-based radiotherapy. The genes are TRBV9 and TRBJ1-2; D remains ambiguous. The CDR3 reads CASSKEVLAVYGYTF. CDR3 sequence (DNA): TGTGCCAGCAGCAAAGAAGTCTTAGCCGTCTATGGCTACACCTTC.